Included here is one T cell receptor beta chain sequence, with context. Its antigen is not known. This record comes from a study of CD8+ T cells in alopecia areata. Specified treatment: oral pan-JAK inhibitor, 5-10 mg twice daily. Peripheral blood samples and lesional scalp punch biopsies were obtained from alopecia areata patients. Extracted from the samples, RNA was reverse transcribed into cDNA to serve as the sequencing template. Repertoires were generated with immunoSEQ multiplex PCR, while TCRdb's copy carries only in-frame clones and drops some. In the table there are 200,000 to 250,000 clones, 64% of which are singletons. Study outcomes and limitations: Higher clonality than in normal scalp was seen in lesional scalp, especially alopecia totalis/universalis. Scalp samples also yield sequences of resident alphabeta T cells from normal skin. There were many expanded lesional clones persisting in scalp and blood during tofacitinib.

The germline CDR1 and CDR2 sequences are LGHNA and YSLEER. CDR3 length equals 18 residues. The V and J ends lost 2 bases and 0 bases, in that order; junction bases with no gene match: 5. The receptor's source is a human donor with alopecia areata. The chain employs TRBV4-3 and TRBJ2-6, with 9 bases lining up with TRBD1. Sequencing was performed on CD4+ T cells sorted from blood, taken at week 4, from a patient treated with tofacitinib. The CDR3 bases are TGCGCCAGCAGCCAAAGACAGGGGGTCGTCTCTGGGGCCAACGTCCTGACTTTC. This gives the protein CASSQRQGVVSGANVLTF.